This TCR beta chain was sequenced for a study of metastatic and nonmetastatic thyroid tumors (dated by TCRdb to 2020 to 2022). Some background on the complete study: For patients with malignant and with benign thyroid disease, the researchers compared repertoires between peripheral blood samples and tumor or nodule tissue samples.

Before undergoing thyroid surgery, none of the patients had been given any kind of treatment. Using T-cell receptor beta sequencing, the researchers looked back retrospectively at clinical samples from patients, gathered between the early 2010s and the late 2010s. Overall study results and their limits: TCR beta diversity was reported as significantly higher in malignant tumors than in benign nodules, in both blood and tumor samples.

The protocol used for the library was PCR. TCRdb shows the sequencer as Illumina HiSeq 4000. High-throughput sequencing was used to profile the TCR beta-chain CDR3 region of each patient. Regarding the original processing steps: A classifier to discriminate distant-metastatic papillary thyroid cancer patients was built from CDR3 differences across clinicopathological groups. The Shannon index was used to measure repertoire diversity, and the Morisita-Horn index was used to measure how similar tumor and blood repertoires were. TCRdb reran the public reads through fastp at Q25 and MiXCR, keeping productive beta chains. The authors' filters were not applied to this entry. This sample comprises roughly 33,000 clones, under 20% of them detected only once. The leading ten clones occupy 6.5% to 8.5% of the sample. V is clipped by 3 bases and J by 0 bases, and the sequence between their germline boundaries is 6 bases long. Based on the germline V gene (reference sequence), the CDR1 and CDR2 sequences are LNHDA and SQIVND. The CDR3 sequence holds 15 residues, the cysteine and phenylalanine included. Only the CDR3 portion is preserved as DNA: 45 bases, with reading frame beginning at the first base.

With respect to this clone: Its cognate antigen has yet to be identified. No much larger clone exists at a distance of one base, and base qualities are not known.

The V gene is TRBV19 and the J gene is TRBJ2-6; the D gene cannot be resolved reliably. The sequenced material came from blood. The receptor's source is a female donor with papillary thyroid cancer or a benign thyroid nodule (not recorded which). Some clones in this sample may be carry-over from other donors' samples. The CDR3 has the sequence CASSIQPSGANVLTF. The DNA reads TGTGCCAGTAGTATCCAGCCCTCTGGGGCCAACGTCCTGACTTTC.